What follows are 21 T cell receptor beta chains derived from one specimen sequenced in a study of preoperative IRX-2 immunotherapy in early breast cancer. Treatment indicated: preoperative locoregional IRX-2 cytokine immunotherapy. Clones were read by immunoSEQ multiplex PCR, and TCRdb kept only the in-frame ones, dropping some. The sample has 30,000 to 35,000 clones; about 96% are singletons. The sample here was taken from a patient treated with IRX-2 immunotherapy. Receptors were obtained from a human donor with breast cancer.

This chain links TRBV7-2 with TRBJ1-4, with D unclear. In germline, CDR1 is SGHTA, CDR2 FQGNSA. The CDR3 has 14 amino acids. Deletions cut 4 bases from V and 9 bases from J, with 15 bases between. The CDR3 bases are TGTGCCAGCAGCTCAAGAACCCCCGGCCAAAAACTGTTTTTT. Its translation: CASSSRTPGQKLFF.

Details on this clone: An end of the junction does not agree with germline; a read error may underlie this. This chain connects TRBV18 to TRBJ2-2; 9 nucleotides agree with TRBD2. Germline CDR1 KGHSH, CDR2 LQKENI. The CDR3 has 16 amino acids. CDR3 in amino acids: CASSRSTSGRYRGAVF. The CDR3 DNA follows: TGTGCCAGCTCACGATCAACTAGCGGGCGCTACCGGGGAGCTGTTTTT.

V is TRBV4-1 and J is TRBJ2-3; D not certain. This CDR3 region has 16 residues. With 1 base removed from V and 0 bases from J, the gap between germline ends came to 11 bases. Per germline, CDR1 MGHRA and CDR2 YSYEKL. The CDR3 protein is CASSQAPYTSTDTQYF. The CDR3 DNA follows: TGCGCCAGCAGCCAAGCCCCCTATACTAGCACAGATACGCAGTATTTT.

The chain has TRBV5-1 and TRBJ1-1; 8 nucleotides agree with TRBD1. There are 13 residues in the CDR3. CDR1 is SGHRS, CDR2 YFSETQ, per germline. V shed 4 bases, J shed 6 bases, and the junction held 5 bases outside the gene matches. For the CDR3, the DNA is TGCGCCAGCAGCCGAGACAGGGGCCCTGAAGCTTTCTTT. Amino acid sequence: CASSRDRGPEAFF.

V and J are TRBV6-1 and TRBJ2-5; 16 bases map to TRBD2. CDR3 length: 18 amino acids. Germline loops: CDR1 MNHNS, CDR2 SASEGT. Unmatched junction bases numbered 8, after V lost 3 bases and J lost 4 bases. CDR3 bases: TGTGCCAGCAGTGAGGGACTAGCGGGGGGGTCCGTAGGAGAGACCCAGTACTTC. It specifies CASSEGLAGGSVGETQYF.

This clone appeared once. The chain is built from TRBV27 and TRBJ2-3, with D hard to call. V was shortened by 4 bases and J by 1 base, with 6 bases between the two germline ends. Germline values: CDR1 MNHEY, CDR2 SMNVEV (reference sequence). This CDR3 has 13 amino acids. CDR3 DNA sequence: TGTGCCAGCAGTTCCCGCCGCACAGATACGCAGTATTTT. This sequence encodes CASSSRRTDTQYF.

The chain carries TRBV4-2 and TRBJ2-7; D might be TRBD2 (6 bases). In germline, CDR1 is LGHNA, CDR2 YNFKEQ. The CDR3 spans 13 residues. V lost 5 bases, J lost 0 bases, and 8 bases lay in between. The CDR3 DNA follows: TGTGCCAGCAGCGGGACTTCCTCCTACGAGCAGTACTTC. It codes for CASSGTSSYEQYF.

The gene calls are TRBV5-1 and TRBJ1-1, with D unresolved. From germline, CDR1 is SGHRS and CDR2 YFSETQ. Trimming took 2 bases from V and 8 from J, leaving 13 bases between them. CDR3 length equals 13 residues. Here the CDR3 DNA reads TGCGCCAGCAGCTTTGGGGAGTCTAGAGAAGCTTTCTTT. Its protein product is CASSFGESREAFF.

The CDR3 region has the DNA TGTGCCATCAGTGAGTCGGGTACTAAAAAAGAGACCCAGTACTTC. Translated: CAISESGTKKETQYF. The chain is built from TRBV10-3 and TRBJ2-5; D is undetermined. The CDR3 extends over 15 amino acids. Per the germline V gene, CDR1 is ENHRY and CDR2 is SYGVKD. The ends were cut back, 0 bases at V and 3 bases at J, with 11 bases in the middle.

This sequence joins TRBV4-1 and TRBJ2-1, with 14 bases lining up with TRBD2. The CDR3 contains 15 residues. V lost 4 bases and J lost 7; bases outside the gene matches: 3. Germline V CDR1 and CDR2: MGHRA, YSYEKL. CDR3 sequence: CASSPGLAGENEQFF. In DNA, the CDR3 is TGCGCCAGCAGCCCGGGACTAGCGGGGGAGAATGAGCAGTTCTTC.

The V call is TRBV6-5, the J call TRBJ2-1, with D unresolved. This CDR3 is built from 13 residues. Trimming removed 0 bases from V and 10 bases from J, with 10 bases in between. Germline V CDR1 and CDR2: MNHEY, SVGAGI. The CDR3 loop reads CASSYSIEREQFF. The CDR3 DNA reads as TGTGCCAGCAGTTACTCGATTGAACGGGAGCAGTTCTTC.

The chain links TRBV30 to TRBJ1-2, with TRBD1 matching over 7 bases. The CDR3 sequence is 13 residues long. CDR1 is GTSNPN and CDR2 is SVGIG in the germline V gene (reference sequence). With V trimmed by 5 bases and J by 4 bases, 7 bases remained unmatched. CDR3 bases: TGTGCCTGGGATCGCCGACAGGGCTATGGCTACACCTTC. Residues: CAWDRRQGYGYTF. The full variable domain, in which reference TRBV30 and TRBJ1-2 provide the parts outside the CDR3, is SQTIHQWPATLVQPVGSPLSLECTVEGTSNPNLYWYRQAAGRGLQLLFYSVGIGQISSEVPQNLSASRPQDRQFILSSKKLLLSDSGFYLCAWDRRQGYGYTFGSGTRLTVV.

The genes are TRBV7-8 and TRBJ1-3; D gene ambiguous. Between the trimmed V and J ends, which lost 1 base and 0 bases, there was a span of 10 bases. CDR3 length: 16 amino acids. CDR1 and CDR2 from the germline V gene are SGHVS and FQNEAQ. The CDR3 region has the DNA TGTGCCAGCAGCTTAGTTTTGGGGAACTCTGGAAACACCATATATTTT. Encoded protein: CASSLVLGNSGNTIYF.

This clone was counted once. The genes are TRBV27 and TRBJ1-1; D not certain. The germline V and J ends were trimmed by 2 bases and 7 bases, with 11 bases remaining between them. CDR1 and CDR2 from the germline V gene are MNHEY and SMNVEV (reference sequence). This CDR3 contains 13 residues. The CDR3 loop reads CASSLTDWGEAFF. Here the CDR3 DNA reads TGTGCCAGCAGTTTAACTGACTGGGGTGAAGCTTTCTTT.

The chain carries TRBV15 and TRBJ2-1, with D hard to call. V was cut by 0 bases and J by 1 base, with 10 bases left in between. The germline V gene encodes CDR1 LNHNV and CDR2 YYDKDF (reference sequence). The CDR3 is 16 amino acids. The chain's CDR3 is CATSRDDGRSYNEQFF. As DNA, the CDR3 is TGTGCCACCAGCAGAGATGACGGCCGATCCTACAATGAGCAGTTCTTC.

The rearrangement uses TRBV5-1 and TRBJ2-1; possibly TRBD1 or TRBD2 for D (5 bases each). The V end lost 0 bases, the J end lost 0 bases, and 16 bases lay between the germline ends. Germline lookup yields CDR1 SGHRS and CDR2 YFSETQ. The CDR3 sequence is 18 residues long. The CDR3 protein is CASSLARVAISSYNEQFF. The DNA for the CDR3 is TGCGCCAGCAGCTTGGCCAGGGTAGCGATTAGCTCCTACAATGAGCAGTTCTTC. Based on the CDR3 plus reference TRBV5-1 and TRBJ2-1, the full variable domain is KAGVTQTPRYLIKTRGQQVTLSCSPISGHRSVSWYQQTPGQGLQFLFEYFSETQRNKGNFPGRFSGRQFSNSRSEMNVSTLELGDSALYLCASSLARVAISSYNEQFFGPGTRLTVL.

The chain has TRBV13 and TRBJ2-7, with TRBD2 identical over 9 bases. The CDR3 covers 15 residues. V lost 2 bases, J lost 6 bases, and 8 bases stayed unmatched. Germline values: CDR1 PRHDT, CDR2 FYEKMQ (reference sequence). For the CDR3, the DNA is TGTGCCAGCAGCTTATACCTAGCGGGGCCTGGCGAGCAGTACTTC. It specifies CASSLYLAGPGEQYF.

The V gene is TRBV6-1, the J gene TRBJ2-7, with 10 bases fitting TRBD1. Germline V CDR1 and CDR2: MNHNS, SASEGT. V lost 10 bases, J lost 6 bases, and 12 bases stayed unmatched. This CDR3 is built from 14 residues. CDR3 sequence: CAIWNRDRGREQYF. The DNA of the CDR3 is TGTGCCATCTGGAACCGGGACAGGGGTCGCGAGCAGTACTTC.

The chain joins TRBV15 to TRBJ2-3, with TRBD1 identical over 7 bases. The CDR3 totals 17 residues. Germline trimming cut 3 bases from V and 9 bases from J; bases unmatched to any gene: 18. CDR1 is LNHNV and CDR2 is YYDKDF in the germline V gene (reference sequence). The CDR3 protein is CATSSQQGRGGLGTQYF. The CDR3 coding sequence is TGTGCCACCAGCAGCCAACAGGGGAGAGGGGGATTGGGGACGCAGTATTTT.

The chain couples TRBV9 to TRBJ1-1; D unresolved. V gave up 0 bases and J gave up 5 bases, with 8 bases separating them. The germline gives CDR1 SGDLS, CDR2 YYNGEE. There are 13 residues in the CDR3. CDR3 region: CASSVVEGTEAFF. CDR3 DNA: TGTGCCAGCAGCGTAGTAGAGGGAACTGAAGCTTTCTTT.

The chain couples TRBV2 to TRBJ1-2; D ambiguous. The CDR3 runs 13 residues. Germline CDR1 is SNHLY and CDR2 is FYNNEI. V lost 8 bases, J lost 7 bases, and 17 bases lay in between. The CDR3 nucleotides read TGTGCCAGCGGAAATCGCGGAGGTTCTGGCTACACCTTC. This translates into CASGNRGGSGYTF.